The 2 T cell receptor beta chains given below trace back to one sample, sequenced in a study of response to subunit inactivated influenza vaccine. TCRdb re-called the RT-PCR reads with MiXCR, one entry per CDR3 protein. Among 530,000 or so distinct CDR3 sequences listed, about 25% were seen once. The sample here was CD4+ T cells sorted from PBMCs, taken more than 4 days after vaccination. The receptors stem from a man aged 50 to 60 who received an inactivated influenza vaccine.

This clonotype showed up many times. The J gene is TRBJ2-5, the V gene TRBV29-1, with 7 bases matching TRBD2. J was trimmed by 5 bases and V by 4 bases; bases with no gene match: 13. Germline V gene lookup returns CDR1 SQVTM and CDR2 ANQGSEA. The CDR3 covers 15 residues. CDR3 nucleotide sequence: TGCAGCGTTGTGTTATATGGGGGGGTGGCGGAGACCCAGTACTTC. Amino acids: CSVVLYGGVAETQYF.

CDR3 in amino acids: CASSLMYSGRGTDTQYF. As DNA, the CDR3 is TGTGCCAGCAGCTTAATGTATAGCGGGAGAGGGACAGATACGCAGTATTTT. The chain carries TRBV7-9 and TRBJ2-3; TRBD2 agrees at 9 bases. CDR3 length equals 17 residues. Trimming cost V 2 bases and J 3 bases; bases outside gene matches: 9. CDR1 and CDR2 (germline): SEHNR, FQNEAQ (reference sequence). The variable domain in full, with the rest retrieved from reference TRBV7-9 and TRBJ2-3, is DTGVSQNPRHKITKRGQNVTFRCDPISEHNRLYWYRQTLGQGPEFLTYFQNEAQLEKSRLLSDRFSAERPKGSFSTLEIQRTEQGDSAMYLCASSLMYSGRGTDTQYFGPGTRLTVL.